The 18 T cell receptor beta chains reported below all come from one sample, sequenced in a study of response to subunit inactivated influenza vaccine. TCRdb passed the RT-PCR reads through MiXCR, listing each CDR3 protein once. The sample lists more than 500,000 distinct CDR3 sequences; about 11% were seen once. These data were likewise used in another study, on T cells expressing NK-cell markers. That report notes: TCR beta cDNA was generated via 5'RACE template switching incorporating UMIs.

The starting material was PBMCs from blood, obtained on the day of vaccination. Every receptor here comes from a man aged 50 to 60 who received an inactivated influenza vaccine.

As DNA, the CDR3 is TGCAGTGCTAGCCCCCCGGTCTCCTACAATGAGCAGTTCTTC. It encodes CSASPPVSYNEQFF. The chain has TRBV20-1 and TRBJ2-1; D is unclear. The CDR3 runs 14 residues. The ends were cut back, 3 bases at V and 0 bases at J, with 9 bases in the middle. From germline, CDR1 is DFQATT and CDR2 SNEGSKA (reference sequence).

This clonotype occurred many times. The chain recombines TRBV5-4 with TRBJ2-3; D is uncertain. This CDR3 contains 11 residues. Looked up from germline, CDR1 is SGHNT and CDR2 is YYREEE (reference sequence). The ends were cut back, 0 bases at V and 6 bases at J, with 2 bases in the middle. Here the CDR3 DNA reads TGTGCCAGCAGCTTGGATGATACGCAGTATTTT. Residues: CASSLDDTQYF. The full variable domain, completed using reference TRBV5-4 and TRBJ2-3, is ETGVTQSPTHLIKTRGQQVTLRCSSQSGHNTVSWYQQALGQGPQFIFQYYREEENGRGNFPPRFSGLQFPNYSSELNVNALELDDSALYLCASSLDDTQYFGPGTRLTVL.

The CDR3 nucleotides read TGCGCCAGCAGACCGACAGGGCGGGCCACAGATACGCAGTATTTT. Protein product: CASRPTGRATDTQYF. The chain is built from TRBV5-1 and TRBJ2-3, with 7 bases fitting TRBD1. Germline V CDR1 and CDR2: SGHRS, YFSETQ. V was pared by 5 bases and J by 2 bases, with 8 bases of the junction left unmatched. This CDR3 is 15 amino acids long. Variable domain in full (rest from reference TRBV5-1 and TRBJ2-3): KAGVTQTPRYLIKTRGQQVTLSCSPISGHRSVSWYQQTPGQGLQFLFEYFSETQRNKGNFPGRFSGRQFSNSRSEMNVSTLELGDSALYLCASRPTGRATDTQYFGPGTRLTVL.

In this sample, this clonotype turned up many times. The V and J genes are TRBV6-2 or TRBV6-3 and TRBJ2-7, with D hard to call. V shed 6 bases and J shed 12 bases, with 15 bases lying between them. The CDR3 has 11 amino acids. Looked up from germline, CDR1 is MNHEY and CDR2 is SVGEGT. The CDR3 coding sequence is TGTGCCAGCAGCCCCCGGATGTGGCTGTACTTC. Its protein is CASSPRMWLYF.

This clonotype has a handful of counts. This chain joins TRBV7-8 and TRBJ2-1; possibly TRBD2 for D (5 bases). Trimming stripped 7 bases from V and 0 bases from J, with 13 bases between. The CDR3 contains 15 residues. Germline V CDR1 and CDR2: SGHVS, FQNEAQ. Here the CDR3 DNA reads TGTGCCAGCATCCGCGGGCAGAGCTCCTACAATGAGCAGTTCTTC. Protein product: CASIRGQSSYNEQFF.

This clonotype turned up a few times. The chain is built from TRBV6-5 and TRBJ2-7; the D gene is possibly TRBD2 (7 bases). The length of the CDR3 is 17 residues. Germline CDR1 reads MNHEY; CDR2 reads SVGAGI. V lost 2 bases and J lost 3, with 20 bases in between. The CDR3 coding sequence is TGTGCCAGCAGTTACACCGAAGGGGGAGGGCGTCTCTACGAGCAGTACTTC. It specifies CASSYTEGGGRLYEQYF.

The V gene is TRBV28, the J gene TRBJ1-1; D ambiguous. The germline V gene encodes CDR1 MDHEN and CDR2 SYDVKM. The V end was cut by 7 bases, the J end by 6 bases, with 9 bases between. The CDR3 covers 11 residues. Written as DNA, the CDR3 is TGTGCCAGCACCTCCCTTGCTGAAGCTTTCTTT. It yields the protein CASTSLAEAFF.

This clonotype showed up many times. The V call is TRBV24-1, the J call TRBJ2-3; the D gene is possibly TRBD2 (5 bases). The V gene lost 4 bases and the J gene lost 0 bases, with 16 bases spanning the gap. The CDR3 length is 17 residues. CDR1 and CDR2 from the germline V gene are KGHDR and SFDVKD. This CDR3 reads CATSDPLPGSSTDTQYF. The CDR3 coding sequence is TGTGCCACCAGTGACCCCCTTCCGGGATCAAGCACAGATACGCAGTATTTT.

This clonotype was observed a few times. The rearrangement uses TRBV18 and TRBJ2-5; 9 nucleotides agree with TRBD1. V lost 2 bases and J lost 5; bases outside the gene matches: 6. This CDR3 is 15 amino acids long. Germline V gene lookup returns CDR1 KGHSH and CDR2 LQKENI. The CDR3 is CASSPNTGGAETQYF. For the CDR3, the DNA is TGTGCCAGCTCACCAAACACAGGGGGCGCGGAGACCCAGTACTTC.

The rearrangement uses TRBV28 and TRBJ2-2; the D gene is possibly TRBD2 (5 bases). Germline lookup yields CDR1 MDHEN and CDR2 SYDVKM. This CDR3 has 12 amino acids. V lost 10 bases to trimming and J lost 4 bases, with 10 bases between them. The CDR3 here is CAIGRVTGELFF. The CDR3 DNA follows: TGTGCCATCGGGCGGGTCACCGGGGAGCTGTTTTTT.

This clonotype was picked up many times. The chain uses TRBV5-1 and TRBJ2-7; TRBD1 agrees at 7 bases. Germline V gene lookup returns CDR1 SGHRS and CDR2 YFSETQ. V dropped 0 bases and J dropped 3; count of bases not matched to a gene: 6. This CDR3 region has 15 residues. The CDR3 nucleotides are TGCGCCAGCAGCTTGGGACAGGGTGAATTCTACGAGCAGTACTTC. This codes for CASSLGQGEFYEQYF.

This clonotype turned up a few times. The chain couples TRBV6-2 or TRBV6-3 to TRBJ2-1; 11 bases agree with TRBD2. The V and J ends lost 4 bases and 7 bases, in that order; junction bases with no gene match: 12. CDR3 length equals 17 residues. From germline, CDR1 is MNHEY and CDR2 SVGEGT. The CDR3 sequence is CASSSRGLAGASNEQFF. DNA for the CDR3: TGTGCCAGCAGTTCCCGTGGACTAGCGGGTGCCTCAAATGAGCAGTTCTTC.

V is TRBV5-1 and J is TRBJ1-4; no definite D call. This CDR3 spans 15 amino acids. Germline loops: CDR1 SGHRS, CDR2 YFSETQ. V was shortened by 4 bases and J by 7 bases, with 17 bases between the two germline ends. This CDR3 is CASSRNTAGGEKLFF. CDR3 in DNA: TGCGCCAGCAGCAGAAATACAGCCGGTGGTGAAAAACTGTTTTTT.

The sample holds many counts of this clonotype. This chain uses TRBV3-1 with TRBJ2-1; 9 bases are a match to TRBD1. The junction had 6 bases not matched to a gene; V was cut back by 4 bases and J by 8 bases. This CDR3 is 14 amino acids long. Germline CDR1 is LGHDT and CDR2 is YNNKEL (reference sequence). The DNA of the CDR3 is TGTGCCAGCAGCCCCGGGACAGGGCTTTATGAGCAGTTCTTC. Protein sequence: CASSPGTGLYEQFF.

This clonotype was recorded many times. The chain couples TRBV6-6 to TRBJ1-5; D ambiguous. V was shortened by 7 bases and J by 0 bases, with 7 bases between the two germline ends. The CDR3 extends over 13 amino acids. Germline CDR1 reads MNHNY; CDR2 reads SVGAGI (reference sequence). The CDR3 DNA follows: TGTGCCAGCATTTTAAATAGCAATCAGCCCCAGCATTTT. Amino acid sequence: CASILNSNQPQHF.

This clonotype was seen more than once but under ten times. The CDR3 DNA is TGTGCCGCCGTAACTAGGGGCCGCCAAGAGACCCAGTACTTC. Amino acid sequence: CAAVTRGRQETQYF. This rearrangement joins TRBV3-1 to TRBJ2-5; D may correspond to TRBD1 or TRBD2 (5 bases each). This CDR3 is 14 amino acids long. The V end was cut by 11 bases, the J end by 1 base, with 17 bases between. The germline gives CDR1 LGHDT, CDR2 YNNKEL (reference sequence).

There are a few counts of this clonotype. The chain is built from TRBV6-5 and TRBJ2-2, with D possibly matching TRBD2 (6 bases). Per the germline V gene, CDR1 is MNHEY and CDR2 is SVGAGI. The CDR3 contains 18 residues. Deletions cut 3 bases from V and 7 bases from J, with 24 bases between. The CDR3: CASSYNRDIRGINGELFF. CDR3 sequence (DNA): TGTGCCAGCAGTTATAATCGAGATATACGCGGGATTAACGGGGAGCTGTTTTTT.

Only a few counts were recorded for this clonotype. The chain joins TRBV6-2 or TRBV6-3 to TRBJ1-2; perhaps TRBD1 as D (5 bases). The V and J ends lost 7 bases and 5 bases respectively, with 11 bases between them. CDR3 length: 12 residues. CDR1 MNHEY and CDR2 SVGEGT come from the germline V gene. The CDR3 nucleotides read TGTGCCAGCACCAAGGGACCGTATGGCTACACCTTC. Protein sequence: CASTKGPYGYTF.